These 22 T cell receptor beta chains were all obtained from the same sample, sequenced in a study of early T cells in non-severe SARS-CoV-2 infection. TCRdb processed the 5' RACE reads anew with MiXCR; each CDR3 protein has one entry. Found here are 22,000 or so distinct CDR3 sequences, around 4.3% of them singletons; the top ten hold around 19%. The material sequenced was whole blood. The receptors were sampled from an adult who was a healthcare worker with PCR-confirmed SARS-CoV-2 infection or an uninfected control (not recorded which).

This clonotype turned up a few times. This rearrangement joins TRBV20-1 to TRBJ2-5; D unclear. The V gene lost 0 bases and the J gene lost 5 bases, with 13 bases spanning the gap. This CDR3 comprises 14 residues. The V gene's germline CDR1 is DFQATT and CDR2 SNEGSKA (reference sequence). The CDR3 is CSARDIRALETQYF. The CDR3 coding sequence is TGCAGTGCTAGAGATATACGAGCGTTGGAGACCCAGTACTTC.

In its sample, this clonotype was seen many times. The gene calls are TRBV6-2 or TRBV6-3 and TRBJ2-7; the D gene is possibly TRBD2 (6 bases). Per germline, CDR1 MNHEY and CDR2 SVGEGT. The CDR3 spans 11 residues. V was cut by 7 bases and J by 4 bases, with 8 bases left in between. The chain's CDR3 is CASMGGYEQYF. The CDR3 region has the DNA TGTGCCAGCATGGGGGGATACGAGCAGTACTTC.

CDR3 sequence: CASSYPDGSEQYF. The CDR3, as DNA: TGTGCCAGCAGCTACCCGGACGGGAGCGAGCAGTACTTC. The rearrangement links TRBV7-2 to TRBJ2-7; a possible D gene is TRBD2 (6 bases). The CDR3 sequence is 13 residues long. V was cut by 4 bases and J by 6 bases, with 13 bases left in between. Looked up from germline, CDR1 is SGHTA and CDR2 is FQGNSA.

This clonotype occurred many times. The rearrangement joins TRBV28 to TRBJ2-1; D might be TRBD1 (6 bases). The CDR3 length is 14 residues. Trimming took off 11 bases at V and 0 bases at J, with 14 bases between the two ends. The germline CDR1 and CDR2 sequences are MDHEN and SYDVKM. Here the CDR3 DNA reads TGTGCCCTTGGACAGCTTGACTCCTACAATGAGCAGTTCTTC. Translation gives CALGQLDSYNEQFF. Full variable domain (rest looked up from reference TRBV28 and TRBJ2-1): DVKVTQSSRYLVKRTGEKVFLECVQDMDHENMFWYRQDPGLGLRLIYFSYDVKMKEKGDIPEGYSVSREKKERFSLILESASTNQTSMYLCALGQLDSYNEQFFGPGTRLTVL.

This clonotype was seen many times. CDR3 protein: CASSVSPDPSYGYTF. DNA for the CDR3: TGTGCCAGCAGTGTCTCTCCTGACCCGTCCTATGGCTACACCTTC. This chain joins TRBV2 and TRBJ1-2; D remains ambiguous. Trimming left V 4 bases short and J 4 bases short, with 16 bases between. The CDR3 covers 15 residues. Germline loops: CDR1 SNHLY, CDR2 FYNNEI.

Worth noting for this clonotype: This sequence may be a read error, since a much larger clone differs from it by one base. The chain uses TRBV10-2 and TRBJ2-5, with 7 positions matching TRBD2. J was trimmed by 2 bases and V by 0 bases; bases with no gene match: 3. CDR3 length: 15 amino acids. CDR1 is WSHSY, CDR2 SAAADI, per germline. This chain's CDR3 is CASSESSGKQETQYF. The CDR3 DNA reads TGCGCCAGCAGTGAGTCCAGCGGGAAACAAGAGACCCAGTACTTC.

This clonotype was counted many times. The chain recombines TRBV19 with TRBJ1-5; 9 nucleotides line up with TRBD1. CDR1 and CDR2 from the germline V gene are LNHDA and SQIVND (reference sequence). CDR3 length: 20 amino acids. V was pared by 4 bases and J by 0 bases, with 16 bases of the junction left unmatched. The CDR3 spells CASSRRQPGQGWYSNQPQHF. CDR3 sequence (DNA): TGTGCCAGTAGTAGAAGACAACCGGGACAGGGTTGGTATAGCAATCAGCCCCAGCATTTT.

This clonotype has ten or more counts. This rearrangement joins TRBV24-1 to TRBJ2-2, with TRBD1 matching 9 bases. This CDR3 spans 18 amino acids. V shed 3 bases, J shed 6 bases, and the junction held 13 bases outside the gene matches. From germline, CDR1 is KGHDR and CDR2 SFDVKD. Written as DNA, the CDR3 is TGTGCCACCAGTGATATTAATATGGACAGGGGCAGAGCCGGGGAGCTGTTTTTT. Its protein product is CATSDINMDRGRAGELFF.

This clonotype was detected ten times or more. This chain joins TRBV7-3 and TRBJ2-1; 8 nucleotides match TRBD1. Germline CDR1 and CDR2: SGHTA and FQGTGA. The CDR3 sequence is 15 residues long. Trimming at V came to 5 bases and at J to 7 bases, leaving 10 bases not matched to a gene. The CDR3 loop is CASSPTGGKGNEQFF. CDR3 coding DNA: TGTGCCAGCAGCCCAACAGGGGGAAAAGGGAATGAGCAGTTCTTC. The whole variable domain, remainder taken from reference TRBV7-3 and TRBJ2-1, is GAGVSQTPSNKVTEKGKYVELRCDPISGHTALYWYRQSLGQGPEFLIYFQGTGAADDSGLPNDRFFAVRPEGSVSTLKIQRTERGDSAVYLCASSPTGGKGNEQFFGPGTRLTVL.

This clonotype was seen many times. The chain is built from TRBV11-2 and TRBJ1-2; D is undetermined. Deletions cut 7 bases from V and 1 base from J, with 10 bases between. The CDR3 extends over 13 amino acids. CDR1 is SGHAT, CDR2 FQNNGV, per germline. The CDR3 DNA reads as TGTGCCAGCATGGCCTCCTATAACTATGGCTACACCTTC. Translation gives CASMASYNYGYTF.

This clonotype was seen more than once but under ten times. J is TRBJ2-3 and V is TRBV6-4; TRBD2 aligns across 8 bases. Germline assignment: CDR1 MRHNA and CDR2 SNTAGT. CDR3 size: 15 residues. V lost 3 bases to trimming and J lost 4 bases; unmatched junction nucleotides: 6. CDR3 coding DNA: TGTGCCAGCAGTGAAACTAGCGGTGGGTCAGATACGCAGTATTTT. This translates into CASSETSGGSDTQYF.

This clonotype was found many times. The rearrangement links TRBV20-1 to TRBJ2-7; tentative D call: TRBD2 (5 bases). This CDR3 has 13 amino acids. Germline V gene data show CDR1 as DFQATT and CDR2 as SNEGSKA (reference sequence). V gave up 5 bases and J gave up 5 bases, with 16 bases separating them. CDR3 residues: CSAHTSGVNEQYF. Written as DNA, the CDR3 is TGCAGTGCTCATACGTCCGGGGTGAACGAGCAGTACTTC.

Relative to its sample, this clonotype is medium-sized. The rearrangement joins TRBV11-2 to TRBJ2-7; TRBD1 matches at 7 bases. Germline V lookup: CDR1 SGHAT, CDR2 FQNNGV. Germline trimming cut 5 bases from V and 4 bases from J; bases unmatched to any gene: 5. This CDR3 contains 13 residues. CDR3 amino acids: CASSISTGYEQYF. CDR3 nucleotides: TGTGCCAGCAGCATATCGACAGGGTACGAGCAGTACTTC.

In this sample, this clonotype turned up many times. This rearrangement joins TRBV25-1 to TRBJ1-6; 9 positions agree with TRBD1. The CDR3 covers 16 residues. Germline trimming cut 5 bases from V and 10 bases from J; bases unmatched to any gene: 12. Per germline, CDR1 MGHDK and CDR2 SYGVNS. DNA for the CDR3: TGTGCCAGCAGTCCACACTCCGGGACAGGGCAGTCACCCCTCCACTTT. Translating it yields CASSPHSGTGQSPLHF.

The chain employs TRBV19 and TRBJ1-5; D gene ambiguous. CDR1 is LNHDA, CDR2 SQIVND, per germline (reference sequence). The V end lost 3 bases, the J end lost 3 bases, and 9 bases lay between the germline ends. This CDR3 spans 14 amino acids. The CDR3 DNA reads TGTGCCAGTAGTATCCAAGGAGCCAATCAGCCCCAGCATTTT. The encoded protein is CASSIQGANQPQHF.

This clonotype was counted at least ten times. The rearrangement joins TRBV11-2 to TRBJ1-2; a possible D gene is TRBD1 (5 bases). CDR1 and CDR2 from the germline V gene are SGHAT and FQNNGV. The CDR3 contains 14 residues. V was pared by 4 bases and J by 4 bases, with 13 bases between. CDR3 in DNA: TGTGCCAGCAGCTCCGTCGGGGGAGCCTATGGCTACACCTTC. Its translation is CASSSVGGAYGYTF.

The sample holds many counts of this clonotype. V is TRBV5-4 and J is TRBJ2-3, with D possibly matching TRBD1 (6 bases). Germline V lookup: CDR1 SGHNT, CDR2 YYREEE (reference sequence). Trimming took off 0 bases at V and 5 bases at J, with 7 bases between the two ends. This CDR3 has 13 amino acids. DNA for the CDR3: TGTGCCAGCAGCTTGGCAGGGGAAGATACGCAGTATTTT. It encodes CASSLAGEDTQYF. The entire variable domain, with the rest obtained from reference TRBV5-4 and TRBJ2-3, is as follows: ETGVTQSPTHLIKTRGQQVTLRCSSQSGHNTVSWYQQALGQGPQFIFQYYREEENGRGNFPPRFSGLQFPNYSSELNVNALELDDSALYLCASSLAGEDTQYFGPGTRLTVL.

This clonotype has only a few counts. J is TRBJ2-1 and V is TRBV6-6; no definite D call. From germline, CDR1 is MNHNY and CDR2 SVGAGI (reference sequence). The CDR3 covers 15 residues. Trimming pared 0 bases from V and 4 bases from J, leaving 10 bases between. The CDR3 protein is CASSYSASQYNEQFF. The CDR3 DNA sequence: TGTGCCAGCAGTTACTCGGCTAGTCAGTACAATGAGCAGTTCTTC.

The chain combines TRBV7-2 with TRBJ2-5; 10 bases align to TRBD2. The CDR3 extends over 15 amino acids. Germline V lookup: CDR1 SGHTA, CDR2 FQGNSA. Trimming took 6 bases from V and 5 from J; bases not matched to a gene: 9. DNA of the CDR3: TGTGCCAGCAGAGCAGCGGGAGGGGATTGGGAGACCCAGTACTTC. Translating gives CASRAAGGDWETQYF.

This clonotype is classed as medium-sized. The V and J genes are TRBV3-1 and TRBJ2-1; D assignment may be TRBD1 or TRBD2 (5 bases each). There are 14 residues in the CDR3. Trimming took off 6 bases at V and 6 bases at J, with 15 bases between the two ends. Looked up from germline, CDR1 is LGHDT and CDR2 is YNNKEL (reference sequence). The CDR3 sequence: CASRGRDLGNEQFF. The CDR3, as DNA: TGTGCCAGCAGAGGCCGGGACCTCGGCAATGAGCAGTTCTTC.

This clonotype was seen more than once but under ten times. J is TRBJ2-7 and V is TRBV11-1; TRBD2 aligns across 7 bases. CDR1 is SGHAT, CDR2 FQDESV, per germline (reference sequence). CDR3 size: 15 residues. The trim removed 5 bases at V and 3 bases at J, leaving 10 bases unmatched. CDR3 bases: TGTGCCAGCAGCCCCTGGGAGCGGGACGACTACGAGCAGTACTTC. The encoded protein is CASSPWERDDYEQYF.

This clonotype showed up many times. The chain recombines TRBV7-2 with TRBJ2-1; TRBD2 agrees at 10 bases. Germline-derived CDR1 and CDR2 are SGHTA and FQGNSA. J gave up 10 bases and V 2 bases, and 8 bases lay outside the gene matches. The CDR3 totals 15 residues. CDR3 protein: CASSLILAGSVEQFF. CDR3 DNA sequence: TGTGCCAGCAGCTTAATACTAGCGGGATCAGTGGAGCAGTTCTTC.